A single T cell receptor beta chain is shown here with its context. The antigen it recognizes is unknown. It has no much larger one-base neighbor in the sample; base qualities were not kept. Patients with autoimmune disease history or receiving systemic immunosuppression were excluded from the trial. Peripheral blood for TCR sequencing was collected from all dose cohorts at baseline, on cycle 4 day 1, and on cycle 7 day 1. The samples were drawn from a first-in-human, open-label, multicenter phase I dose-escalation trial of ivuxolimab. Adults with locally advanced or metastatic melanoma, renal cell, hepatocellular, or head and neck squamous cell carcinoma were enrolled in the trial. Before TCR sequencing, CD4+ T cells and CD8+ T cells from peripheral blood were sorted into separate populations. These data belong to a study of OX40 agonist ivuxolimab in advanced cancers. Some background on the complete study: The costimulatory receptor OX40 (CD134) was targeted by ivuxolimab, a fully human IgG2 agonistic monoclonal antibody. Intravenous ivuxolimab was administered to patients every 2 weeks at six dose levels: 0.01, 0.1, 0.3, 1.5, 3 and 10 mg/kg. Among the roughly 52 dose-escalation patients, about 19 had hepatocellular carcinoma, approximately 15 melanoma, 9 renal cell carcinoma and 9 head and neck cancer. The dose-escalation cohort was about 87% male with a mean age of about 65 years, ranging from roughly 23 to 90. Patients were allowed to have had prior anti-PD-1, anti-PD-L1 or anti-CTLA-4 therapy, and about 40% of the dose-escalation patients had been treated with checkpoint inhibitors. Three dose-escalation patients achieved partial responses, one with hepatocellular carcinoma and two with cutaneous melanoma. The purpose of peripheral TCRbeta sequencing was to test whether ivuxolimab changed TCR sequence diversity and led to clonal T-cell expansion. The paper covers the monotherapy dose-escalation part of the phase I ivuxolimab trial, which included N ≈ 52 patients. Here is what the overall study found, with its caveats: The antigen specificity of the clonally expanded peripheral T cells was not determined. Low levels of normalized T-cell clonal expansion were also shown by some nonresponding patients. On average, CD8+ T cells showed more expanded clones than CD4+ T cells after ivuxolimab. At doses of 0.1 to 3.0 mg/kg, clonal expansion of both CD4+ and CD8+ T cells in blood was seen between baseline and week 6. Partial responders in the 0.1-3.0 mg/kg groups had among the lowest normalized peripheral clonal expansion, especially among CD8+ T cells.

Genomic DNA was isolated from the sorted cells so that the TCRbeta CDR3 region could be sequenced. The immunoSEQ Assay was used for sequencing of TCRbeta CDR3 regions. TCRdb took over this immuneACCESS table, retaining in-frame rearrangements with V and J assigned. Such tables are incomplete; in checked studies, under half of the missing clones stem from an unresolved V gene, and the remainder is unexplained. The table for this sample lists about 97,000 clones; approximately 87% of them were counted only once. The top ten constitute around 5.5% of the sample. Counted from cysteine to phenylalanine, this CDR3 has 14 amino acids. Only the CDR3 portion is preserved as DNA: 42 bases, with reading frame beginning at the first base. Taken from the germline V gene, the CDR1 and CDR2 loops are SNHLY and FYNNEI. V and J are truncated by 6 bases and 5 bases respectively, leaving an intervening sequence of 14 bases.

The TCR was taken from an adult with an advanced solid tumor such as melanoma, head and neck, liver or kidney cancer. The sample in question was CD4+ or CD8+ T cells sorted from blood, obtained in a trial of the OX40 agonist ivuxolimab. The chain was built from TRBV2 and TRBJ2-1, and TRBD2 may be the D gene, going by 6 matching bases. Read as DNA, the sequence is TGTGCCAGCAGGGAGCCGGAGCGGGACAATGAGCAGTTCTTC. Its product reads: CASREPERDNEQFF.